This TCR beta chain appears in the sequencing data of a study of early T cells in non-severe SARS-CoV-2 infection. Study in general: Bulk RNA taken from unsorted whole blood was sequenced, leaving chains unpaired.

With regard to this clonotype: Its antigen is undetermined.

Separate cDNA molecules each had unique molecular identifiers attached to them. Via MiXCR, TCRdb re-called the 5' RACE reads, giving one row per CDR3 protein. The profile shows roughly 55,000 distinct CDR3 sequences, 6.2% of them singletons. Losses at the gene ends were 4 bases for V and 3 bases for J; bases not matched to a gene: 5. CDR3 length equals 14 residues. Per the germline V gene, CDR1 is WNHNN and CDR2 is SYGVQD (reference sequence). Study conclusions and caveats: The VDJdb matching leaned toward anti-spike CD8 responses and overlooked private and CD4 specificities.

This clonotype was sampled from an adult who was a healthcare worker with PCR-confirmed SARS-CoV-2 infection or an uninfected control (not recorded which). Sequenced material: whole blood. V usage is TRBV10-1 and J usage is TRBJ2-5, with 7 nucleotides matching TRBD1. The CDR3 DNA reads TGCGCCAGCAGTGCCGGACAGGTTGAAGAGACCCAGTACTTC. Protein sequence: CASSAGQVEETQYF.